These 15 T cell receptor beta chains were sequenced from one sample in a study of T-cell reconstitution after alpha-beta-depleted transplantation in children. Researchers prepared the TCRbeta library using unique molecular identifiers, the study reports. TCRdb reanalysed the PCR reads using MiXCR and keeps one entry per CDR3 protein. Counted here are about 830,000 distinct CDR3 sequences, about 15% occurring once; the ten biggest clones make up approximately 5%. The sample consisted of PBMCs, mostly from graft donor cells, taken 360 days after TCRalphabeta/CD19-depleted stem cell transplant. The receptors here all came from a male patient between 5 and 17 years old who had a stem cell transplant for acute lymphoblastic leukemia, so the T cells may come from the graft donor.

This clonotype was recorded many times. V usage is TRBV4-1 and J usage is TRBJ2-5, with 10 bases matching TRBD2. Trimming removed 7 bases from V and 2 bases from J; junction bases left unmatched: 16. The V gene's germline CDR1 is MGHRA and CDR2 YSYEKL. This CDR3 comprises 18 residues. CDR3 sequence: CASTPRLAGVGRQETQYF. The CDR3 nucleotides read TGCGCCAGCACCCCGAGGCTAGCGGGAGTTGGGCGTCAAGAGACCCAGTACTTC.

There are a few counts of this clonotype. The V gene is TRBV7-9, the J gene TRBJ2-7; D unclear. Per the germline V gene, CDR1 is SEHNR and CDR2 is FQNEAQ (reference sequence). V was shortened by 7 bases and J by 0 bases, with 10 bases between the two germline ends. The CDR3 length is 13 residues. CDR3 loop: CASIPDVSYEQYF. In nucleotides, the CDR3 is TGTGCCAGCATCCCCGACGTCTCCTACGAGCAGTACTTC.

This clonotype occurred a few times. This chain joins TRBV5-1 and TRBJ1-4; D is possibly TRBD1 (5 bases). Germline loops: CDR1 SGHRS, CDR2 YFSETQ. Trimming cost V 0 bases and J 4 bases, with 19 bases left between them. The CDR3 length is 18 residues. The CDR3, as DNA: TGCGCCAGCAGCTTGGCCGGGGACTCACAAATGGGTAATGAAAAACTGTTTTTT. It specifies CASSLAGDSQMGNEKLFF.

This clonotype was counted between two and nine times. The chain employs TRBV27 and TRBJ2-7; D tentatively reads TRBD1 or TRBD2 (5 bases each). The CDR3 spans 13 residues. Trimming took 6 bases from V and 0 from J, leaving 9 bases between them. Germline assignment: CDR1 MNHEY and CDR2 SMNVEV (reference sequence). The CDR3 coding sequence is TGTGCCAGCAGAGTAGGGACCTCCTACGAGCAGTACTTC. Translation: CASRVGTSYEQYF.

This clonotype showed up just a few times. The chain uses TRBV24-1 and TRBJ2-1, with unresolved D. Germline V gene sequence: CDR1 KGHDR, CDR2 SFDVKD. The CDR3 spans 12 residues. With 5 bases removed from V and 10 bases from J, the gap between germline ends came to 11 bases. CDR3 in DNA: TGTGCCACCAGTGGCCACTTTCGCGAGCAGTTCTTC. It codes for CATSGHFREQFF.

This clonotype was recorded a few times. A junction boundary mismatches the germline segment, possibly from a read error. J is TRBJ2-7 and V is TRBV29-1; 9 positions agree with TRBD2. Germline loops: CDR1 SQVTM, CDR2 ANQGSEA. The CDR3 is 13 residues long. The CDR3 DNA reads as TGTAGCGCTATGACTAGCGGACCCTACGAGCAGTACTTC. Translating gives CSAMTSGPYEQYF.

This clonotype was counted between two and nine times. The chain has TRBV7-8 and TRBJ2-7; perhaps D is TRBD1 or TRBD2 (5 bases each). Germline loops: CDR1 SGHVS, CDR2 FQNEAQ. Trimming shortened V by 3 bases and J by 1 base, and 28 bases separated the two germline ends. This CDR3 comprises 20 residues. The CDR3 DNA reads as TGTGCCAGCAGCTTGAGGGTTGGGGCGGAGCTGTCTTTATCGTCCTACGAGCAGTACTTC. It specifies CASSLRVGAELSLSSYEQYF.

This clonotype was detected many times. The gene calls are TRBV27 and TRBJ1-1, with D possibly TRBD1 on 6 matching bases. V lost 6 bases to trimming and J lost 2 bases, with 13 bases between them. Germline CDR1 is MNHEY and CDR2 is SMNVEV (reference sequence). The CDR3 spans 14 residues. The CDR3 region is CASSRRTANTEAFF. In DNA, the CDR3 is TGTGCCAGCAGCCGAAGGACAGCCAACACTGAAGCTTTCTTT.

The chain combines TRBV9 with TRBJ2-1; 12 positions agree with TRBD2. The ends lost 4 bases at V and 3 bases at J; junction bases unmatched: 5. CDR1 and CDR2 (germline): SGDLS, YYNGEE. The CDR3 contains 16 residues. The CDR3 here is CASSTSTSGSYNEQFF. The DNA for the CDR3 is TGTGCCAGCAGCACCTCGACTAGCGGGAGCTACAATGAGCAGTTCTTC.

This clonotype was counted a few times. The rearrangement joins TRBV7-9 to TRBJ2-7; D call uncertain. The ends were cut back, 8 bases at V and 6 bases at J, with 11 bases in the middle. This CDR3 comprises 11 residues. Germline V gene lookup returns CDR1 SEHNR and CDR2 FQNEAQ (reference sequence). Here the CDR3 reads CASGPTVEQYF. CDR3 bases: TGTGCCAGCGGCCCAACCGTCGAGCAGTACTTC.

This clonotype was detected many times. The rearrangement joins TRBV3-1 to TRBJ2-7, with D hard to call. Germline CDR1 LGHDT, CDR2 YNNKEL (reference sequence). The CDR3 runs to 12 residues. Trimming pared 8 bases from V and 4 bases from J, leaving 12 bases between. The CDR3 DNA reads TGTGCCAGCGCCGGTAGGGCGTACGAGCAGTACTTC. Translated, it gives CASAGRAYEQYF.

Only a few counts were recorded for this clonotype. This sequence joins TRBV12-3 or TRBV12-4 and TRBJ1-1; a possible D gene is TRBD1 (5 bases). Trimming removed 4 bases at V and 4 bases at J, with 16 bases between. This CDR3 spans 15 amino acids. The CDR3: CASSSPTVSTTEAFF. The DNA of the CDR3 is TGTGCCAGCAGTTCCCCGACAGTGTCAACCACTGAAGCTTTCTTT.

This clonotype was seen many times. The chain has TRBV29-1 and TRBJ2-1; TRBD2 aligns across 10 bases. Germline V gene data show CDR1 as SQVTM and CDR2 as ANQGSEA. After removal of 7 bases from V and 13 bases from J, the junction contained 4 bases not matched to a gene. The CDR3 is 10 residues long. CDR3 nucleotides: TGCAGCGCTCTAGCGGGAGCTCAGTTCTTC. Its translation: CSALAGAQFF.

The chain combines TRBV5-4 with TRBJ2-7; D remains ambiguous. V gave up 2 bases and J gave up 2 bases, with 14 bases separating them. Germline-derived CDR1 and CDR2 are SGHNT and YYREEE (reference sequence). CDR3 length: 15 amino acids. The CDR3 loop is CASSFRPEIPYEQYF. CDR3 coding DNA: TGTGCCAGCAGCTTCCGGCCAGAAATCCCCTACGAGCAGTACTTC.

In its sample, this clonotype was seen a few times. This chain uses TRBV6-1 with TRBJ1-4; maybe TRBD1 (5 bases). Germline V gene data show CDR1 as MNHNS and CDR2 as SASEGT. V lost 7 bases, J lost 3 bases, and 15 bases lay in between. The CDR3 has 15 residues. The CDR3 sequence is CASTDRGLPNEKLFF. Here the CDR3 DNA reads TGTGCCAGCACCGACCGGGGGTTGCCTAATGAAAAACTGTTTTTT.